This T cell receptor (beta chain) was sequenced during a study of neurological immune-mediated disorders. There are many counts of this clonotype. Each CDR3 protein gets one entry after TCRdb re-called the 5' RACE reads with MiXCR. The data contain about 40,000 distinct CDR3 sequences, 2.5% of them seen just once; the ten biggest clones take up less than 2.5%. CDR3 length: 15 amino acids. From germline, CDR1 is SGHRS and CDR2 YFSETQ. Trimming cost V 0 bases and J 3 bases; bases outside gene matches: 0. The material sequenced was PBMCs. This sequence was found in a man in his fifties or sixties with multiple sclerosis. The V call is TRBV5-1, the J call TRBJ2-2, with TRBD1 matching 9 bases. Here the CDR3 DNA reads TGCGCCAGCAGCTTGGGGACAGGGGACACCGGGGAGCTGTTTTTT. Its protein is CASSLGTGDTGELFF.